These T cell receptor beta chains were read from a single sample in a study of PD-1 blockade in classical Hodgkin lymphoma. Some clones are missing from TCRdb's copy, which holds only in-frame ones; the method was immunoSEQ multiplex PCR. This sample has roughly 11,000 clones, with 82% found just once. The sample here was peripheral blood mononuclear cells (PBMCs), taken before the second cycle of nivolumab. Receptors were obtained from a human donor with classical Hodgkin lymphoma. The CDR3 runs from the conserved cysteine through the conserved F or W. Each record gives: V gene, J gene, clone size, D gene, CDR3 protein, CDR3 DNA. The D gene is left open where the match is weak. Only some rows state a clone size, as once, few, many or a class for expanded clones.

>TRBV6-1|TRBJ2-1|.|.
CASSVQGPYNEQFF
TGTGCCAGCAGTGTACAGGGCCCCTACAATGAGCAGTTCTTC
>TRBV28|TRBJ2-5|once|.
CASSCGSAQYF
TGTGCCAGCAGTTGTGGAAGTGCCCAGTACTTC
>TRBV18|TRBJ1-2|few|.
CASSPRERAYGYTF
TGTGCCAGCTCACCAAGAGAAAGGGCCTATGGCTACACCTTC
>TRBV2|TRBJ2-1|.|TRBD2
CASSRGGPYNEQFF
TGTGCCAGCAGTCGGGGGGGCCCCTACAATGAGCAGTTCTTC
>TRBV18|TRBJ1-5|.|.
CASSPPGGAHPQPQHF
TGTGCCAGCTCACCACCGGGAGGGGCGCATCCCCAGCCCCAGCATTTT
>TRBV7-8|TRBJ1-1|.|.
CASSLVQGLRTEAFF
TGTGCCAGCAGCTTAGTTCAGGGACTCCGGACTGAAGCTTTCTTT
>TRBV7-9|TRBJ2-4|once|.
CASSLSQRTLAKNIQYF
TGTGCCAGCAGCTTATCACAGCGAACTCTAGCCAAAAACATTCAGTACTTC
>TRBV12-5|TRBJ2-3|.|.
CASGLVLGSWSTDTQYF
TGTGCTAGTGGTTTGGTCCTGGGAAGTTGGAGCACAGATACGCAGTATTTT
>TRBV6-5|TRBJ1-5|.|.
CASSAWGQLGQPQHF
TGTGCCAGCAGTGCTTGGGGTCAGCTCGGTCAGCCCCAGCATTTT
>TRBV6-1|TRBJ1-1|.|.
CASSELGYPFTEAFF
TGTGCCAGCAGTGAATTAGGGTACCCTTTCACTGAAGCTTTCTTT
>TRBV4-3|TRBJ2-4|.|.
CASSQERQASKNIQYF
TGCGCCAGCAGCCAAGAACGACAGGCCAGTAAAAACATTCAGTACTTC
>TRBV19|TRBJ2-7|few|.
CASNDRGGSYEQYF
TGTGCCAGTAACGACAGGGGAGGGTCCTACGAGCAGTACTTC
>TRBV6-6|TRBJ2-7|.|TRBD1
CASSAPGQGYEQYF
TGTGCCAGCAGTGCACCGGGACAGGGCTACGAGCAGTACTTC
>TRBV7-7|TRBJ1-1|.|.
CASSSTWDTEAFF
TGTGCCAGCAGCTCAACATGGGACACTGAAGCTTTCTTT
>TRBV19|TRBJ2-7|.|TRBD1
CASSIPSPQGYEQYF
TGTGCCAGTAGTATCCCTTCCCCACAGGGGTACGAGCAGTACTTC
>TRBV2|TRBJ2-7|.|TRBD1
CASIPGQGRTSYEQYF
TGTGCCAGCATTCCGGGACAGGGGCGAACAAGTTACGAGCAGTACTTC
>TRBV28|TRBJ1-2|.|.
CASRGGALGYGYTF
TGTGCCAGCAGGGGTGGGGCCTTGGGGTATGGCTACACCTTC
>TRBV7-2|TRBJ1-2|.|.
CASSLGSGGGYGYTF
TGTGCCAGCAGCTTGGGTAGTGGGGGCGGCTATGGCTACACCTTC
>TRBV27|TRBJ2-7|large|TRBD1
CASSPGQGPSYEQYF
TGTGCCAGCAGTCCGGGACAGGGTCCGTCCTACGAGCAGTACTTC
>TRBV4-2|TRBJ1-5|.|.
CASSQGTRENQPQHF
TGTGCCAGCAGCCAAGGGACCAGAGAAAATCAGCCCCAGCATTTT
>TRBV29-1|TRBJ1-6|.|.
CSAGAGQGRPLHF
TGCAGCGCTGGGGCGGGACAAGGAAGACCCCTCCACTTT
>TRBV2|TRBJ2-5|few|.
CASSGPGETQYF
TGTGCCAGCAGTGGGCCCGGGGAGACCCAGTACTTC
>TRBV5-1|TRBJ1-3|.|.
CASSFGGNTIYF
TGCGCCAGCAGCTTTGGTGGAAACACCATATATTTT
>TRBV4-3|TRBJ2-1|.|TRBD2
CASRQGLAGVNEQFF
TGCGCCAGCAGACAAGGGTTAGCGGGGGTCAATGAGCAGTTCTTC
>TRBV5-6|TRBJ2-3|.|.
CASSKIGPGIDTQYF
TGTGCCAGCTCAAAAATCGGACCCGGTATAGATACGCAGTATTTT